The text below deals with one TCR beta chain. What this receptor recognizes is not known. The sample holds no much larger clone one base away, and base qualities are not on file. In the ViraFEST assay, PBMC were stimulated with viral peptide pools, and antigen-specific CD4+ T cell clonotypes were then identified by expansion using TCR sequencing. After more than nine days of culture, CD4+ T cells were isolated with the EasySep CD4+ T cell isolation kit. None of the healthy vaccine recipients had a prior SARS-CoV-2 infection, which was confirmed by nucleocapsid antibody tests that came back negative both before and after vaccination. Fewer than 2.5 million PBMC per well were cultured in IMDM with roughly 5% human AB serum, 10 IU/ml IL-2 and gentamicin, plus 10 ug/ml peptides. Half of the culture medium was replaced with fresh IL-2-containing medium on days 3 and 7. Unless noted otherwise, every peptide stimulation condition was cultured in triplicate wells. PBMC were separated from whole blood using Ficoll-Paque Plus gradient centrifugation and were then either cryopreserved at -140C or used fresh. Overlapping peptide pools spanned the spike proteins of SARS-CoV-2 and the common cold coronaviruses HCoV-NL63, HCoV-OC43 and HCoV-229E. The QIAamp micro DNA kit was used to extract genomic DNA from the cultured CD4+ T cells.

The library was built by means of the immunoSEQ multiplex PCR assay. DNA from the CD4+ T cells that had been cultured and isolated underwent TCR beta CDR3 sequencing. In the authors' own workflow: Non-productive TCR sequences were discarded, and reads were trimmed to the CDR3 region, with only CDR3s of 7 or more amino acids retained. The MANAFEST web app was used to identify antigen-specific clonotypes by comparing expansion in peptide wells with expansion in reference cultures. For clones to be considered positive, expansion at FDR<0.05 versus reference and all other wells, an odds ratio above 5, and a frequency above 0.1% in two replicate wells were required. A clonotype was called cross-reactive if it was significantly expanded both in SARS-CoV-2 spike wells and in at least one common cold coronavirus spike condition. Levenshtein distance calculated with the stringdist R package was used to assess CDR3 similarity, and unrooted trees were constructed with ape in R 3.6.1. TCRdb holds this immuneACCESS table with in-frame rearrangements only. Some clones are missing; in checked studies, unresolved V genes explain under half, and the rest has no known cause. That table supplies the V and J calls and clone size; D and trimming were determined from the DNA. The sample records tens of thousands of clones, 75% to 85% of which are singletons. Over 2% of the sample lies in the top ten.

The data were obtained in a study of vaccination effects on CD4 cells after COVID-19 (dated by TCRdb to the early 2020s). Notes on the research overall: Each participant got two doses of an mRNA SARS-CoV-2 vaccine, either BNT162b2 or mRNA-1273. SARS-CoV-2 spike-specific CD4+ TCR repertoires from before and after mRNA vaccination were compared in COVID-19 convalescent patients and in infection-naive vaccine recipients. A total of roughly 9 COVID-19 convalescent patients and a handful of SARS-CoV-2-naive healthy vaccine recipients were included in the full study. The Oncomine TCR Beta short-read assay on an Illumina iSeq 100 was used to sequence cultures from other donors in the study. Summary of the overall study and its limitations: In healthy vaccine recipients, vaccine-induced clones were almost all SARS-CoV-2 mono-reactive, with only 1 of 255 cross-reactive with common cold coronaviruses. Limitations of the study were the small number of convalescent patients and the absence of early post-infection timepoints. Marked clonal contraction was observed in both infection-induced and vaccine-induced clones at late post-vaccination timepoints, consistent with waning T cell responses.

As encoded in the germline V gene, CDR1 is SGHRS while CDR2 is YFSETQ. Including the terminal cysteine and phenylalanine, the CDR3 comprises 16 residues. The kept DNA is CDR3 alone, 48 bases in frame from the first base. V has 4 bases trimmed and J has 1 base trimmed; junction bases matching no gene number 8. The sequencing used CD4+ T cells from PBMCs cultured with HCoV-229E spike peptides, collected before COVID-19 vaccination. The cell subset or site label here, explained by the study, means: HCoV-229E spike overlapping peptide pool stimulation. This sequence originates from a human donor who received a COVID-19 vaccine. The receptor chain draws on TRBV5-1 and TRBJ2-3, with TRBD1 identical over 8 junction bases. The nucleotides are TGCGCCAGCAGCCTCCAGGGGGCGCGTGGCACAGATACGCAGTATTTT. Its product reads: CASSLQGARGTDTQYF.